This T cell receptor (beta chain) was recorded in a study of blood T cell repertoires in COVID-19. This CDR3 is 15 amino acids long. The V end lost 1 base, the J end lost 1 base, and 11 bases lay between the germline ends. The germline V gene encodes CDR1 LNHNV and CDR2 YYDKDF (reference sequence). Data came from immunoSEQ multiplex PCR; TCRdb stores just in-frame clones and leaves some out. The sample has 300,000 or so clones, about nine tenths seen once; the top ten hold approximately 1.4%. Material: peripheral blood. The receptor comes from a middle-aged woman who had recovered from COVID-19. The chain recombines TRBV15 with TRBJ2-7; D not resolved. The CDR3 DNA is TGTGCCACCAGCAGAGGGGCAGATGTTTCCTACGAGCAGTACTTC. Its translation: CATSRGADVSYEQYF.